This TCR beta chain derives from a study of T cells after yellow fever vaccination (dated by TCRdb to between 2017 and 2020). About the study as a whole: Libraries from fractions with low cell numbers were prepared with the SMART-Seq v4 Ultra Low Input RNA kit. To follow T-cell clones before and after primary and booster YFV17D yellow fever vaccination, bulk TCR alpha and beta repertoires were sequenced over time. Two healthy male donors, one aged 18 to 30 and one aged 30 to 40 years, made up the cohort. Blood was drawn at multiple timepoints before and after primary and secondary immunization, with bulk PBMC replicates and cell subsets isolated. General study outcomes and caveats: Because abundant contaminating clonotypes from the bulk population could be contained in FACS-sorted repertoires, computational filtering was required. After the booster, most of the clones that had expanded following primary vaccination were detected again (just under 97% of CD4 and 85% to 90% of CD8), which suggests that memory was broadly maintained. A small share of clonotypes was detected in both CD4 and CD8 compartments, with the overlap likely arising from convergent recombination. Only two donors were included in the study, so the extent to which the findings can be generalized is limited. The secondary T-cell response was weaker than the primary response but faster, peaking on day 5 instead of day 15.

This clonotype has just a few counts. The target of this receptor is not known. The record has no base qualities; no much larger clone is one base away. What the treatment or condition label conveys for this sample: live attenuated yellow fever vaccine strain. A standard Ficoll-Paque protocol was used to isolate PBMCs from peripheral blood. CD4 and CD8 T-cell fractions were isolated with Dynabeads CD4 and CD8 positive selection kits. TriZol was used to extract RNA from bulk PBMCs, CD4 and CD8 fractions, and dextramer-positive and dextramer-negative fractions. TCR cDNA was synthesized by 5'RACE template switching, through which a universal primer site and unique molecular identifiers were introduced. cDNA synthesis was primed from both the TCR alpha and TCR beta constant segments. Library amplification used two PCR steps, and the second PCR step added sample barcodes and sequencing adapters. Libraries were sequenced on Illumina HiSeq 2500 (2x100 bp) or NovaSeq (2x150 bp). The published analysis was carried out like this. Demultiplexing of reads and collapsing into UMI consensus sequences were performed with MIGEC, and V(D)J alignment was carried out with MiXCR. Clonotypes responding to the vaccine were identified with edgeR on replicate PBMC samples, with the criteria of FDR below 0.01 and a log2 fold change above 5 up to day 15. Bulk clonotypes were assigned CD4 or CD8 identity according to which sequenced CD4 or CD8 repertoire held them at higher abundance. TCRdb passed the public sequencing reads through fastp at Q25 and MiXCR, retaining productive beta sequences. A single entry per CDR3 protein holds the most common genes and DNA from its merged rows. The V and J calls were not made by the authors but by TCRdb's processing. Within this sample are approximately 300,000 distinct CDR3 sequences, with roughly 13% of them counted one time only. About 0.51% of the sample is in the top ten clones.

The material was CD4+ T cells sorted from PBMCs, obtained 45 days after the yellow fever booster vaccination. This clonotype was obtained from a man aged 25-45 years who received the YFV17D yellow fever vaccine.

The CDR3 loop reads CASSLLLKTGGDEQFF. DNA sequence: TGTGCCAGCAGTCTCCTCCTGAAAACAGGGGGCGATGAGCAGTTCTTC. This chain joins TRBV14 to TRBJ2-1, with 9 central nucleotides matching TRBD1. Measured from the cysteine to the phenylalanine, the CDR3 is 16 residues long. Of the read, only the CDR3 DNA is kept; its 48 bases are in frame from base 1. V has 6 bases trimmed and J has 8 bases trimmed; junction bases matching no gene number 14. From the germline V gene, CDR1 is SGHDN and CDR2 is FVKESK.